The 15 T cell receptor beta chains below all came from one sample that was sequenced in a study of response to subunit inactivated influenza vaccine (dated by TCRdb to between 2017 and 2018). Receptor libraries were prepared by RT-PCR. Instrument on record: Illumina HiSeq 2500. The raw public data were reprocessed by TCRdb itself: fastp quality trimming at Q25, MiXCR clonotype calling, in-frame beta chains only. Records with the same CDR3 protein are collapsed into one entry carrying the most frequent genes and DNA. For this sample the table gives roughly 710,000 distinct CDR3 sequences, of which about 15% were detected only once. About 7.4% of the sample lies in the top ten. The specimen was PBMCs from blood, collected roughly 2 weeks before vaccination. The source is a man between 50 and 59 years old who received an inactivated influenza vaccine. Donor details come from another sample of the same person, matched by shared clones.

This clonotype was observed a few times. The chain is built from TRBV20-1 and TRBJ2-5; 11 positions agree with TRBD2. This CDR3 comprises 14 residues. Germline CDR1 DFQATT, CDR2 SNEGSKA (reference sequence). Unmatched junction bases numbered 7, after V lost 5 bases and J lost 5 bases. The CDR3 DNA reads as TGCAGTGCTCCGGCTAGCGGGAGGTTTGAGACCCAGTACTTC. Translated: CSAPASGRFETQYF.

A word on this clonotype: This could be a read error, since a much larger clone is one nucleotide away. The rearrangement links TRBV28 to TRBJ2-7; tentative D call: TRBD1 (6 bases). V dropped 10 bases and J dropped 3 bases, with 19 bases sitting between them. The CDR3 covers 14 residues. Germline-derived CDR1 and CDR2 are MDHEN and SYDVKM. The CDR3 here is CATKVRGDFYEQYF. The CDR3 DNA follows: TGTGCCACCAAAGTCAGGGGAGATTTCTACGAGCAGTACTTC.

This clonotype was seen only a few times. V gene TRBV27 combines with J gene TRBJ2-3; D possibly matches TRBD1 or TRBD2 (5 bases each). Germline V lookup: CDR1 MNHEY, CDR2 SMNVEV (reference sequence). This CDR3 has 15 residues. The ends were cut back, 4 bases at V and 3 bases at J, with 14 bases in the middle. The CDR3 protein is CASSWTGRRTDTQYF. CDR3 bases: TGTGCCAGCAGTTGGACGGGACGACGGACAGATACGCAGTATTTT.

The sample holds a few counts of this clonotype. The chain uses TRBV25-1 and TRBJ2-5; D gene unclear. There are 16 residues in the CDR3. The germline V gene encodes CDR1 MGHDK and CDR2 SYGVNS. Trimming removed 1 base at V and 0 bases at J, with 12 bases between. The CDR3 sequence: CASSEFWPTYQETQYF. CDR3 nucleotide sequence: TGTGCCAGCAGTGAATTTTGGCCGACGTACCAAGAGACCCAGTACTTC.

This clonotype was detected only a few times. The chain has TRBV5-5 and TRBJ2-3, with D possibly being TRBD1 (5 bases). The CDR3 covers 14 residues. Germline CDR1 reads SGHKS; CDR2 reads YYEKEE (reference sequence). Deletions cut 0 bases from V and 6 bases from J, with 11 bases between. CDR3 DNA sequence: TGTGCCAGCAGCTTGGCAGCAGGGTTGGATACGCAGTATTTT. Protein sequence: CASSLAAGLDTQYF.

This clonotype has just a few counts. The V call is TRBV6-1, the J call TRBJ2-1, with D uncertain. Trimming shortened V by 10 bases and J by 0 bases, and 16 bases separated the two germline ends. Germline lookup yields CDR1 MNHNS and CDR2 SASEGT. The CDR3 has 15 residues. This chain's CDR3 is CATKVGQSSYNEQFF. The CDR3 bases are TGTGCCACCAAGGTAGGGCAGAGCTCCTACAATGAGCAGTTCTTC.

This clonotype was observed a handful of times. The chain carries TRBV5-1 and TRBJ1-1; no clear D. The V gene lost 1 base and the J gene lost 5 bases, with 15 bases spanning the gap. Germline V gene sequence: CDR1 SGHRS, CDR2 YFSETQ. This CDR3 is built from 15 residues. CDR3 bases: TGCGCCAGCAGCTTGTTTCATGATTCTCCGACTGAAGCTTTCTTT. Translated, it gives CASSLFHDSPTEAFF.

The V gene is TRBV4-2, the J gene TRBJ2-5; 8 bases map to TRBD1. This CDR3 has 14 residues. The ends lost 3 bases at V and 6 bases at J; junction bases unmatched: 6. Germline V gene sequence: CDR1 LGHNA, CDR2 YNFKEQ. CDR3 coding DNA: TGTGCCAGCAGCCAGACGACAGGGGAAAAGACCCAGTACTTC. Amino acid sequence: CASSQTTGEKTQYF.

The rearrangement uses TRBV11-2 and TRBJ1-1; maybe TRBD1 (5 bases). This CDR3 has 16 residues. Germline values: CDR1 SGHAT, CDR2 FQNNGV. With 5 bases removed from V and 3 bases from J, the gap between germline ends came to 19 bases. The CDR3 DNA sequence: TGTGCCAGCAGCCCCGGTGGGTGGGGGGGACACACTGAAGCTTTCTTT. It is translated as CASSPGGWGGHTEAFF.

This clonotype appeared many times. The chain couples TRBV12-3 or TRBV12-4 to TRBJ2-1, with 10 bases aligning to TRBD1. The CDR3 is 16 residues long. V lost 7 bases to trimming and J lost 5 bases; unmatched junction nucleotides: 11. Written as DNA, the CDR3 is TGTGCCAGCACCAATAGACAGGGGGCGCGGAACAATGAGCAGTTCTTC. Its translation is CASTNRQGARNNEQFF.

J is TRBJ2-1 and V is TRBV10-3; D remains ambiguous. The germline V gene has CDR1 ENHRY and CDR2 SYGVKD. Deletions cut 4 bases from V and 4 bases from J, with 8 bases between. The CDR3 loop spans 13 amino acids. CDR3 sequence (DNA): TGTGCCATCAGTGGAATAGGATACAATGAGCAGTTCTTC. Translated, it gives CAISGIGYNEQFF.

This clonotype was seen ten or more times. The V call is TRBV12-3 or TRBV12-4, the J call TRBJ1-5; perhaps TRBD1 as D (5 bases). The CDR3 totals 13 residues. Between the trimmed V and J ends, which lost 4 bases and 1 base, there was a span of 5 bases. The CDR3 region is CASSSGSNQPQHF. CDR3 DNA sequence: TGTGCCAGCAGTTCAGGGAGCAATCAGCCCCAGCATTTT.

This clonotype was detected a few times. This chain connects TRBV28 to TRBJ2-7; the D is unclear. Germline values: CDR1 MDHEN, CDR2 SYDVKM. The CDR3 spans 14 residues. Trimming removed 1 base from V and 4 bases from J, with 11 bases in between. The CDR3 sequence is CASSLLGPEYEQYF. In nucleotides, the CDR3 is TGTGCCAGCAGTTTATTGGGCCCGGAGTACGAGCAGTACTTC.

This clonotype was observed many times. V is TRBV10-3 and J is TRBJ2-2; 7 bases fit TRBD2. V shed 0 bases and J 2 bases; nucleotides not matched to a gene: 3. Germline CDR1 is ENHRY and CDR2 is SYGVKD. The CDR3 has 16 residues. CDR3 bases: TGTGCCATCAGTGAGTCGGCTAGCGGAAACACCGGGGAGCTGTTTTTT. Protein: CAISESASGNTGELFF.

The gene calls are TRBV20-1 and TRBJ2-1, with D possibly being TRBD2 (5 bases). The CDR3 totals 13 residues. The germline V gene has CDR1 DFQATT and CDR2 SNEGSKA (reference sequence). V lost 6 bases, J lost 5 bases, and 14 bases lay in between. CDR3 sequence: CSAYTTGNNEQFF. CDR3 sequence (DNA): TGCAGTGCCTATACGACGGGAAACAATGAGCAGTTCTTC.